Given below is one T cell receptor beta chain in context. These data come from a study of blood T cell repertoires in COVID-19. In the authors' methods: Amplification with reference gene primers provided the estimates of nucleated cell counts. Some clones are missing from TCRdb's copy, which holds only in-frame ones; the method was immunoSEQ multiplex PCR. For V, J and clone size, that table is used; D and trimming come from the DNA. The data hold 80,000 or so clones, with around 86% observed a single time. The CDR3 contains 14 residues. Trimming cost V 5 bases and J 2 bases; bases outside gene matches: 6. Germline V gives CDR1 SEHNR, CDR2 FQNEAQ (reference sequence).

Material for sequencing was peripheral blood. V usage is TRBV7-9 and J usage is TRBJ2-7, with TRBD1 identical over 7 bases. This clonotype was obtained from a human donor in a cohort sampled during active COVID-19. CDR3 residues: CASSPSGQPYEQYF. As DNA, the CDR3 is TGTGCCAGCAGCCCATCGGGACAGCCCTACGAGCAGTACTTC.